This T cell receptor (beta chain) was captured in a study of cytomegalovirus exposure and HLA in healthy donors. Overall study: The 120 or so validation repertoires were produced on the same platform as the 670 or so repertoires of the first cohort. This was reported in a later analysis. Study observations and caveats: Diagnosis of cytomegalovirus status made by the classifier reportedly showed high specificity and sensitivity. The study listed approximately 160 cytomegalovirus-associated TCR beta chains. A subsequent analysis found that TCR clusters from the first cohort also tended to co-occur in the approximately 130 validation repertoires, with less than 95% of cluster scores above 0.

V dropped 2 bases and J dropped 5; count of bases not matched to a gene: 7. The CDR3 runs to 15 residues. The germline gives CDR1 MNHEY, CDR2 SMNVEV (reference sequence). Turning to this clone: Its target is not known.

Only in-frame clones appear in the TCRdb table, and some are missing; sequencing was by immunoSEQ multiplex PCR. Counted here are more than 120,000 clones, about 87% occurring once; the ten biggest clones make up approximately 10%. The TCR originated in a man aged 18 to 29 in good health and CMV-seropositive. The specimen was PBMCs. This chain links TRBV27 with TRBJ2-5, with TRBD2 matching 8 bases. The CDR3 is CASSLIGGAFETQYF. CDR3 nucleotides: TGTGCCAGCAGTTTAATCGGGGGGGCCTTTGAGACCCAGTACTTC.